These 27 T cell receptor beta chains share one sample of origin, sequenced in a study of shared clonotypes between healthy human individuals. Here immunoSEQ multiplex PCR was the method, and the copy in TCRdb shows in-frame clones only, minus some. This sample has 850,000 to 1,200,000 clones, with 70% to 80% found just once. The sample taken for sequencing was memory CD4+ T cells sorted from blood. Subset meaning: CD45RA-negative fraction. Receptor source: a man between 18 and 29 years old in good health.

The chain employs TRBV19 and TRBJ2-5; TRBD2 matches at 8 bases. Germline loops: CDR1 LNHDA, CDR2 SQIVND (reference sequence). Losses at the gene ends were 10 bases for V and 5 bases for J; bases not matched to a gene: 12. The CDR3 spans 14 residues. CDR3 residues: CATRTSRLGETQYF. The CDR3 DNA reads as TGTGCCACCCGGACTAGCCGGCTGGGGGAGACCCAGTACTTC.

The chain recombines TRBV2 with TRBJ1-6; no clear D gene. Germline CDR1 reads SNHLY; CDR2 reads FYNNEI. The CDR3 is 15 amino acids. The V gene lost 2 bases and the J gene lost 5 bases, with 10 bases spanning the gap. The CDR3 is CASSERGGHNSPLHF. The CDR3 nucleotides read TGTGCCAGCAGTGAACGGGGAGGTCATAATTCACCCCTCCACTTT.

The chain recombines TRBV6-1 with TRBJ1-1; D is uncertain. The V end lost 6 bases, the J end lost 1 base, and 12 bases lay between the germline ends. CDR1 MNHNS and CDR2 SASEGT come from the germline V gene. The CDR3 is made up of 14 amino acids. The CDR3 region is CASSLTTTNTEAFF. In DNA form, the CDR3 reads TGTGCCAGCAGCCTCACAACCACGAACACTGAAGCTTTCTTT.

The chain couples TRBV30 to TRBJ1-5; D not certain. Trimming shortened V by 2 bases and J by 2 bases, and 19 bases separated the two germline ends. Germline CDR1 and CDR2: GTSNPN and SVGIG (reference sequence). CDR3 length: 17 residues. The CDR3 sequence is CAWSFRGPLKGNQPQHF. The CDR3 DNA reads TGTGCCTGGAGTTTTAGAGGCCCACTTAAAGGCAATCAGCCCCAGCATTTT.

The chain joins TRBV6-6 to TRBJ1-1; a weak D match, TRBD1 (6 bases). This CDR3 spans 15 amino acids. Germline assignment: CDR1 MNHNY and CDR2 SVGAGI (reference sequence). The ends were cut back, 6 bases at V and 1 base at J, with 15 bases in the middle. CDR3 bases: TGTGCCAGCAGACGCACCGGACAGTCGAACACTGAAGCTTTCTTT. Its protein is CASRRTGQSNTEAFF.

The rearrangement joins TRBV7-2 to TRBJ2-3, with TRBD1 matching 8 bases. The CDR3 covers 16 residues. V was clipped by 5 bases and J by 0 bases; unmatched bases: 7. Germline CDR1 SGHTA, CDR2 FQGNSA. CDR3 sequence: CASSPRTGISTDTQYF. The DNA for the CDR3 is TGTGCCAGCAGCCCGAGGACAGGGATTAGCACAGATACGCAGTATTTT.

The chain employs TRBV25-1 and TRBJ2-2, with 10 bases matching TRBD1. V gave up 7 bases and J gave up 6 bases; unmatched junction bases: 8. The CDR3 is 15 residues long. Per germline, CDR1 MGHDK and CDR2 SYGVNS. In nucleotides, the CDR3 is TGTGCCAGCATACCGGGACAGGGGAGGGCCGGGGAGCTGTTTTTT. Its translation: CASIPGQGRAGELFF.

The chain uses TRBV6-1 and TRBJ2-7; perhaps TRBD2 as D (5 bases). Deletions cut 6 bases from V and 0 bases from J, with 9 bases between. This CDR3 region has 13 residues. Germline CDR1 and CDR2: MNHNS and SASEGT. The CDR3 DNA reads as TGTGCCAGCAGGGACTGGAGCTCCTACGAGCAGTACTTC. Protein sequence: CASRDWSSYEQYF.

Here the CDR3 reads CASSPRGHYGYTF. CDR3 in DNA: TGTGCCAGCAGCCCCAGGGGCCACTATGGCTACACCTTC. J is TRBJ1-2 and V is TRBV9; D perhaps matches TRBD1 (6 bases). The V end was cut by 4 bases, the J end by 3 bases, with 10 bases between. Germline V gene lookup returns CDR1 SGDLS and CDR2 YYNGEE. CDR3 length: 13 amino acids.

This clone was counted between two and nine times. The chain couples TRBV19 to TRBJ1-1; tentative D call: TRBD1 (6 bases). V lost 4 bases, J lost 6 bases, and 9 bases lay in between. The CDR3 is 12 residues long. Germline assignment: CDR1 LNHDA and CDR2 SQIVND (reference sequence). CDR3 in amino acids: CASSTWTAEAFF. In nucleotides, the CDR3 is TGTGCCAGTAGTACATGGACAGCTGAAGCTTTCTTT. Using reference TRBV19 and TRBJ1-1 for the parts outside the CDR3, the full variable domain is DGGITQSPKYLFRKEGQNVTLSCEQNLNHDAMYWYRQDPGQGLRLIYYSQIVNDFQKGDIAEGYSVSREKKESFPLTVTSAQKNPTAFYLCASSTWTAEAFFGQGTRLTVV.

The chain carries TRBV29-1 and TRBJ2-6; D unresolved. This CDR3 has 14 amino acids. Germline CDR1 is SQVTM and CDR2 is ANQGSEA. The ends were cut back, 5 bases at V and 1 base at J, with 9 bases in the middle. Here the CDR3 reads CSVSRVSGANVLTF. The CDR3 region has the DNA TGCAGCGTTTCTAGGGTGTCTGGGGCCAACGTCCTGACTTTC.

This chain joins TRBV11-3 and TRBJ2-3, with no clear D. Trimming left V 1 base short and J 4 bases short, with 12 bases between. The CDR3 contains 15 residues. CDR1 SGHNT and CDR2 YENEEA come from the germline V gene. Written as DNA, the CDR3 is TGTGCCAGCAGCTTAGGGGGTCCTAGTTCAGATACGCAGTATTTT. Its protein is CASSLGGPSSDTQYF.

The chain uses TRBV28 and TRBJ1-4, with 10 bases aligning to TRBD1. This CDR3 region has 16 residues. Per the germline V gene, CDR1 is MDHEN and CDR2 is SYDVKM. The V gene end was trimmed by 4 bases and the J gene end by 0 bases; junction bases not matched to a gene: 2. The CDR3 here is CASSSGQGATNEKLFF. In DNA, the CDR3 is TGTGCCAGCAGTTCCGGACAGGGGGCAACTAATGAAAAACTGTTTTTT. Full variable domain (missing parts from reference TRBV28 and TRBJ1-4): DVKVTQSSRYLVKRTGEKVFLECVQDMDHENMFWYRQDPGLGLRLIYFSYDVKMKEKGDIPEGYSVSREKKERFSLILESASTNQTSMYLCASSSGQGATNEKLFFGSGTQLSVL.

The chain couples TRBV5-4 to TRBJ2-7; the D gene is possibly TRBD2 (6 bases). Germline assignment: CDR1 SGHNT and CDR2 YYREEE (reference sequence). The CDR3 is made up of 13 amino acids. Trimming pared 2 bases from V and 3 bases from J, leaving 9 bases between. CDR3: CASSLPGLYEQYF. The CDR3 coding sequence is TGTGCCAGCAGCTTACCGGGACTCTACGAGCAGTACTTC.

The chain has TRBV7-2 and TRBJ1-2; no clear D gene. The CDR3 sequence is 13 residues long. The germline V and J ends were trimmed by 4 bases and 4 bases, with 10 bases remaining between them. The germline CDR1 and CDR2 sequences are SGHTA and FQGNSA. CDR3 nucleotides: TGTGCCAGCAGCTCCGGGAATTCCTATGGCTACACCTTC. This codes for CASSSGNSYGYTF.

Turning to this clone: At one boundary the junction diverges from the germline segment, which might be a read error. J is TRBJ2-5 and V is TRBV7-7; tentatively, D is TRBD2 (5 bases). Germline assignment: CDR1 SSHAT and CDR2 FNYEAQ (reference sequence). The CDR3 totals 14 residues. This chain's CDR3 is CASSKTRVGETQYF. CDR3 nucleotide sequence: TGTGCTAGCAGCAAAACTAGGGTGGGAGAGACCCAGTACTTC.

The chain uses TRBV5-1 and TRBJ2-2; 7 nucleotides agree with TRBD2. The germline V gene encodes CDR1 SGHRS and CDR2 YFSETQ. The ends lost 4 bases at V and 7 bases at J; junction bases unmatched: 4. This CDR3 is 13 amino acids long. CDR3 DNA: TGCGCCAGCAGCCGGGGGGTAAACGGGGAGCTGTTTTTT. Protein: CASSRGVNGELFF.

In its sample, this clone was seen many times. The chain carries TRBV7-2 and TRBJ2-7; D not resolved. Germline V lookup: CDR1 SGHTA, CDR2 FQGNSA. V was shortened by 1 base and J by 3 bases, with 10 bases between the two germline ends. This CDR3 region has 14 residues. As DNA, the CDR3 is TGTGCCAGCAGCTTAGTTTTTTCGGACTACGAGCAGTACTTC. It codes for CASSLVFSDYEQYF.

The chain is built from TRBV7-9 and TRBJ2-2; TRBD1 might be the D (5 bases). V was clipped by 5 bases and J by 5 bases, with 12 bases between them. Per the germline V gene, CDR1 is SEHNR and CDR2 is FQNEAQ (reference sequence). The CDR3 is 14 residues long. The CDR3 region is CASSPSGATGELFF. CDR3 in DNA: TGTGCCAGCAGCCCTTCTGGGGCGACCGGGGAGCTGTTTTTT.

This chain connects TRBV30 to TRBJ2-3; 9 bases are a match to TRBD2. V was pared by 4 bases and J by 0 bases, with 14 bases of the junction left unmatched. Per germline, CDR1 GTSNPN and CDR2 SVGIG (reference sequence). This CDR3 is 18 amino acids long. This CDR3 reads CAWTKRVAGATSTDTQYF. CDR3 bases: TGTGCCTGGACCAAACGGGTAGCGGGGGCCACAAGCACAGATACGCAGTATTTT. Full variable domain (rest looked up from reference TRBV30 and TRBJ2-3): SQTIHQWPATLVQPVGSPLSLECTVEGTSNPNLYWYRQAAGRGLQLLFYSVGIGQISSEVPQNLSASRPQDRQFILSSKKLLLSDSGFYLCAWTKRVAGATSTDTQYFGPGTRLTVL.

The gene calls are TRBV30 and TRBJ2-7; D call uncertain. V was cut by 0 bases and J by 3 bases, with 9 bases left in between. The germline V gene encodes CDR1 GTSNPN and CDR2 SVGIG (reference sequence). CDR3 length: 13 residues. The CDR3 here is CAWSVEKGYEQYF. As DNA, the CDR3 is TGTGCCTGGAGTGTTGAGAAGGGCTACGAGCAGTACTTC.

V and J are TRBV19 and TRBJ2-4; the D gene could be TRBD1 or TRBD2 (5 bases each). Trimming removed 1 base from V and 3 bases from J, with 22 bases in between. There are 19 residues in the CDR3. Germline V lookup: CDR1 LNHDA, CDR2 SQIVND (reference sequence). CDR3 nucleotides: TGTGCCAGTAGTATAGGCCGGTGGGTCGGGAATGGGGGCAAAAACATTCAGTACTTC. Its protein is CASSIGRWVGNGGKNIQYF. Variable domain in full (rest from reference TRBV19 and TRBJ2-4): DGGITQSPKYLFRKEGQNVTLSCEQNLNHDAMYWYRQDPGQGLRLIYYSQIVNDFQKGDIAEGYSVSREKKESFPLTVTSAQKNPTAFYLCASSIGRWVGNGGKNIQYFGAGTRLSVL.

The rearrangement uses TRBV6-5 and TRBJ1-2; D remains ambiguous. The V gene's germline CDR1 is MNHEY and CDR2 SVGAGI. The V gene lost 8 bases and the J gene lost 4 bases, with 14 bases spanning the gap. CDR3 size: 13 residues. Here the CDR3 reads CASGNIIGYGYTF. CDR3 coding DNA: TGTGCCAGCGGCAACATCATCGGCTATGGCTACACCTTC.

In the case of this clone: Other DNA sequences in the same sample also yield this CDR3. The CDR3 is CASSLDTTDTQYF. CDR3 DNA sequence: TGTGCCAGCAGCTTGGACACCACAGATACGCAGTATTTT. The genes are TRBV7-9 and TRBJ2-3; D is perhaps TRBD1 (5 bases). The CDR3 is 13 amino acids. The germline V gene encodes CDR1 SEHNR and CDR2 FQNEAQ (reference sequence). The V and J ends lost 3 bases and 2 bases respectively, with 6 bases between them.

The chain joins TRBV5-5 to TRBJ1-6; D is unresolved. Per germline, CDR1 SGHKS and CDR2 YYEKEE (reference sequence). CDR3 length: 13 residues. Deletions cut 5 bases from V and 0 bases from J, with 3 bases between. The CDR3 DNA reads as TGTGCCAGCAGGAGCTCCTATAATTCACCCCTCCACTTT. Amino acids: CASRSSYNSPLHF.

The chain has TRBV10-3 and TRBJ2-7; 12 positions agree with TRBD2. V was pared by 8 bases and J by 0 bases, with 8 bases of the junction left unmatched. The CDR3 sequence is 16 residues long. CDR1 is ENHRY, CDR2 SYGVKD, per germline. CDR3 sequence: CAIGTSGQRSSYEQYF. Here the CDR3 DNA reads TGTGCCATCGGGACTAGCGGGCAGAGAAGCTCCTACGAGCAGTACTTC.

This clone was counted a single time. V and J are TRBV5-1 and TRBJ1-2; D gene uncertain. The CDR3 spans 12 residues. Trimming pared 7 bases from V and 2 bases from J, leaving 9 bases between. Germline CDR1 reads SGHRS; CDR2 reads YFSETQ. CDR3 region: CASGVLNYGYTF. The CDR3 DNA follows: TGCGCCAGCGGGGTCTTAAACTATGGCTACACCTTC.